This T cell receptor (beta chain) was captured in a study of blood T cell repertoires in COVID-19. Background on the study: Donors in the United States, Italy and Spain gave samples during acute or convalescent COVID-19. T cells, B-cell-depleted T cells, or PBMCs supplied cDNA or gDNA.

Germline V gene sequence: CDR1 LNHDA, CDR2 SQIVND (reference sequence). The CDR3 has 14 residues. The germline V and J ends were trimmed by 1 base and 10 bases, with 15 bases remaining between them. Original methodology: Estimation of nucleated cell counts relied on the amplification of reference gene primers. TCRdb's copy holds only in-frame clones and misses some; the assay was immunoSEQ multiplex PCR. V, J and clone size were drawn from that table, and D and trimming were deduced from the DNA. The data show about 39,000 clones, with roughly nine tenths seen just once and about 2.2% held by the top ten.

The chain links TRBV19 to TRBJ2-3, with D uncertain. The sample taken for sequencing was peripheral blood. This clonotype originated in a man in his fifties with active COVID-19. Written as DNA, the CDR3 is TGTGCCAGTAGTATAGCCCTGGCCCCTCGGGCGCAGTATTTT. Residues: CASSIALAPRAQYF.